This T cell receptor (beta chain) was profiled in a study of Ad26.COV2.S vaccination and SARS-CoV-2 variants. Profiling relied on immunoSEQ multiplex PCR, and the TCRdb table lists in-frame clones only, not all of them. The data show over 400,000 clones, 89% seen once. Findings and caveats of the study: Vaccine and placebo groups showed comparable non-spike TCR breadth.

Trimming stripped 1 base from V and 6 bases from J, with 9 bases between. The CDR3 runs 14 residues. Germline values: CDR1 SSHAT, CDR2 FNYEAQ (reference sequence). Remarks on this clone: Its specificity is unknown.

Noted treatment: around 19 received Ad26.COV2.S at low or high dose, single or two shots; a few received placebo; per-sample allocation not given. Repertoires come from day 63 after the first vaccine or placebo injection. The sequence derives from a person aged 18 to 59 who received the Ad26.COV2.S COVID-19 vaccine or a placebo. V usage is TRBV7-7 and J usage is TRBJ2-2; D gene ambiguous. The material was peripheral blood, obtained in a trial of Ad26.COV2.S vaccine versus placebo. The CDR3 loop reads CASSLVGEAGELFF. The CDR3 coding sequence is TGTGCCAGCAGCTTAGTTGGTGAGGCCGGGGAGCTGTTTTTT.